These T cell receptor beta chains were read from a single sample in a study of radiotherapy plus CTLA-4 blockade in lung cancer. The repertoire was sequenced with immunoSEQ multiplex PCR; TCRdb's copy has only in-frame clones and lacks some. The data hold 55,000 to 85,000 clones, with roughly 76% observed a single time. Sequencing was performed on peripheral blood, taken from a patient treated with radiotherapy plus ipilimumab. The receptors come from a human donor with non-small cell lung cancer whose response to radiotherapy plus ipilimumab could not be evaluated. Some clones in this sample may be carry-over from other donors' samples. Each CDR3 is given with its conserved first and last residue. The order of the fields is V gene, CDR3 protein.

TRBV9 CASSVRGSSISGANVLTF
TRBV9 CASSVEKASSYNEQFF
TRBV19 CASKGTGASYSNQPQHF
TRBV6-1 CASRGQGHNSPLHF
TRBV6-1 CASSEGAGASNQPQHF
TRBV5-6 CASSFGPLQGTEAFF
TRBV5-1 CASSSAGGLYEQYF
TRBV5-1 CASSLLPGLETDTQYF
TRBV27 CASSLRAGAKNIQYF
TRBV2 CASSETLPGRSGYTF
TRBV4-1 CASSQDITLTPFKTNYGYTF
TRBV5-6 CASSLTGYSNQPQHF
TRBV6-1 CASSGQVALQPQHF
TRBV5-6 CASSSKPGAQPQHF
TRBV6-1 CASSAVISNQPQHF
TRBV7-9 CASSLLTGSPYNEQFF
TRBV27 CASRAGAGQDGELFF
TRBV2 CASSAGTSGGAYPYEQYF
TRBV7-7 CASSPGTGGEKLFF
TRBV28 CASKGEQPQHF
TRBV9 CASSVRDRGSSYNEQFF
TRBV7-2 CASSSVGGGGHYEQYF
TRBV7-2 CASSQTGRTGELFF
TRBV27 CASSLRAPTGGAAGGSSYEQYF
TRBV5-6 CASSLAQGVYGYTF
TRBV28 CASSQKGTYEQYF
TRBV18 CASSPELAGHTDTQYF
TRBV28 CASSLYNEQFF
TRBV27 CASSLFTGRGTGELFF
TRBV10-3 CAISDRGRGDEQFF
TRBV9 CASSAGQVNSPLHF
TRBV29-1 CSALPGIAGGNSEAFF
TRBV7-2 CASSWARDSTGELFF
TRBV29-1 CSVVHGTGVGGYTF
TRBV18 CASSPGTADSNQPQHF
TRBV15 CATGTTGGTDTQYF
TRBV4-2 CASSQVGGRNTGELFF
TRBV10-3 CAISEPTNGLYEQYF
TRBV4-2 CASSQDQRHEQYF
TRBV15 CATSRSLGTGQETQYF
TRBV2 CASQAGTLWSYEQYF
TRBV6-5 CASTERTGEAFF
TRBV5-1 CASSSVGGANEKLFF
TRBV18 CASSEGQGPSYEQYF
TRBV7-2 CASSRAGVHNEQFF